A selection of T cell receptor beta chains follows, all from one sample in a study of T cell repertoires in cytomegalovirus infection. TCRdb itself ran the reads through MiXCR, one entry per CDR3 protein. The sample yields 560,000 or so distinct CDR3 sequences, approximately 15% seen once. Sequencing was done on a sample of CD8+ T cells from PBMCs. Receptor source: a human donor in good health (CMV status not recorded). Some clones in this sample may be carry-over from other donors' samples. Both conserved end residues are part of each CDR3. D genes are given only for firm matches. Only part of the rows carry a size: once, few, many, or a class if the clone is expanded.

D gene	V gene	clone size	J gene	CDR3 protein	CDR3 DNA
-	TRBV19	-	TRBJ1-1	CASRDYPGDTEAFF	TGTGCCAGTAGGGATTACCCTGGGGACACTGAAGCTTTCTTT
TRBD1	TRBV15	-	TRBJ1-1	CATSSATWTGEEYTEAFF	TGTGCCACCAGCAGCGCAACCTGGACAGGGGAGGAATACACTGAAGCTTTCTTT
TRBD1	TRBV27	-	TRBJ1-2	CASSSRTGPNYGYTF	TGTGCCAGCAGTTCCCGGACAGGTCCTAACTATGGCTACACCTTC
-	TRBV7-9	few	TRBJ2-1	CASSLNINEQFF	TGTGCCAGCAGCTTAAATATCAATGAGCAGTTCTTC
-	TRBV7-9	few	TRBJ2-5	CASSSPVWRGRETQYF	TGTGCCAGCAGCTCCCCGGTCTGGCGGGGGCGGGAGACCCAGTACTTC
TRBD2	TRBV7-4	few	TRBJ2-1	CASSLAGTSGRQDEQFF	TGTGCCAGCAGCTTAGCAGGGACTAGCGGGAGGCAAGATGAGCAGTTCTTC
TRBD2	TRBV25-1	few	TRBJ2-7	CASRGLVGNEQYF	TGTGCCAGCAGAGGACTAGTGGGAAACGAGCAGTACTTC
-	TRBV6-5	many	TRBJ2-4	CASSYSKRLAKNIQYF	TGTGCCAGCAGTTACTCGAAACGGCTAGCCAAAAACATTCAGTACTTC
-	TRBV4-2	-	TRBJ2-7	CASSPTSLTQEQYF	TGTGCCAGCAGTCCTACTTCCCTTACTCAGGAGCAGTACTTC
-	TRBV6-4	-	TRBJ2-4	CASSLEGGANIQYF	TGTGCCAGTTCCCTCGAGGGGGGGGCGAACATTCAGTACTTC
TRBD1	TRBV11-3	-	TRBJ2-1	CASSSPGGSSYNEQFF	TGTGCCAGCAGCTCCCCAGGGGGCTCCTCCTACAATGAGCAGTTCTTC
-	TRBV27	many	TRBJ2-3	CASSWGDTQYF	TGTGCCAGCAGTTGGGGGGATACGCAGTATTTT
TRBD1	TRBV4-1	-	TRBJ1-5	CASSPSTGVQPQHF	TGCGCCAGCAGCCCCTCGACAGGGGTTCAGCCCCAGCATTTT
-	TRBV12-3/TRBV12-4	many	TRBJ2-7	CASSLRRYEQYF	TGTGCCAGCAGTTTGAGGCGGTACGAGCAGTACTTC
-	TRBV10-3	-	TRBJ2-7	CASLDREEYEQYF	TGTGCCTCTCTTGACCGGGAAGAATACGAGCAGTACTTC
-	TRBV5-6	few	TRBJ1-5	CASSLGGGWSNQPQHF	TGTGCCAGCAGCTTGGGTGGGGGCTGGAGCAATCAGCCCCAGCATTTT
-	TRBV20-1	-	TRBJ2-1	CSAISGASNEQFF	TGCAGTGCTATAAGCGGAGCAAGTAATGAGCAGTTCTTC
-	TRBV12-3/TRBV12-4	many	TRBJ2-2	CASSFGGVGELFF	TGTGCCAGCAGTTTTGGTGGGGTCGGGGAGCTGTTTTTT
-	TRBV11-2	many	TRBJ2-7	CASSRRGGGPYEQYF	TGTGCCAGCAGCCGACGAGGAGGGGGGCCCTACGAGCAGTACTTC
TRBD1	TRBV19	-	TRBJ2-7	CASSIGWNRGDRYEQYF	TGTGCCAGTAGTATCGGATGGAACAGGGGGGATAGATACGAGCAGTACTTC
TRBD1	TRBV7-9	few	TRBJ1-2	CASSLAGQGILYGYTF	TGTGCCAGCAGCTTGGCCGGACAGGGGATCCTCTATGGCTACACCTTC
TRBD2	TRBV28	-	TRBJ2-7	CASSISTEAGGIYEQYF	TGTGCCAGCAGTATATCCACGGAGGCGGGAGGGATATACGAGCAGTACTTC
TRBD1	TRBV4-1	few	TRBJ2-1	CASRLGTGNEQFF	TGCGCCAGCAGACTCGGGACAGGCAATGAGCAGTTCTTC
TRBD1	TRBV4-2	many	TRBJ1-5	CASSQETPQTGRSVGNQPQHF	TGTGCCAGCAGCCAAGAAACCCCCCAGACAGGGCGATCGGTTGGCAATCAGCCCCAGCATTTT
-	TRBV12-3/TRBV12-4	few	TRBJ2-3	CASSLAQRGGTDTQYF	TGTGCCAGCAGTTTAGCCCAAAGGGGGGGCACAGATACGCAGTATTTT
-	TRBV6-5	many	TRBJ1-3	CASSYSGGSGNTIYF	TGTGCCAGCAGTTACTCCGGGGGCTCTGGAAACACCATATATTTT
TRBD2	TRBV6-1	many	TRBJ2-3	CASREGLAGITDTQYF	TGTGCCAGCAGAGAGGGACTAGCGGGAATCACAGATACGCAGTATTTT
TRBD2	TRBV27	once	TRBJ2-3	CASSFGFSGVNTDTQYF	TGTGCCAGCAGTTTTGGGTTTAGCGGGGTTAACACAGATACGCAGTATTTT
-	TRBV28	few	TRBJ1-6	CATLKQGYNSPLHF	TGTGCCACCCTAAAACAGGGCTATAATTCACCCCTCCACTTT
TRBD1	TRBV29-1	-	TRBJ2-7	CSVKTGEDYEQYF	TGCAGCGTTAAGACAGGGGAAGACTACGAGCAGTACTTC